What follows describes a single T cell receptor (beta chain). The junction differs from germline at one of its ends, possibly a read error. This CDR3 is also generated by other DNA sequences in the sample. The method was immunoSEQ multiplex PCR; TCRdb's version includes in-frame clones alone and lacks a portion of them. The profile shows 550,000 to 600,000 clones, roughly four fifths of them singletons. The record originates from a study of shared clonotypes between healthy human individuals. Donors had no recently reported acute infections or vaccinations and were HIV-negative. The origin of this receptor is a woman aged 40 to 50 in good health. Some clones in this sample may be carry-over from other donors' samples. The sample was PBMCs.

CDR3 DNA: TGTGCCAGCAGTTACGGTGCGGGAGACACCGGGGAACTGTTTTTT. As protein: CASSYGAGDTGELFF. The chain couples TRBV6-6 to TRBJ2-2; the match to TRBD2 covers 7 bases. This CDR3 spans 15 amino acids. Germline lookup yields CDR1 MNHNY and CDR2 SVGAGI (reference sequence).